The TCR beta chain under discussion was sequenced for a study of HIV-infected patients and healthy controls. TCRdb ran MiXCR on the 5' RACE reads and lists one entry per CDR3 protein. The data contain about 67,000 distinct CDR3 sequences, about 16% of them singletons. Germline V CDR1 and CDR2: MNHNS, SASEGT. This CDR3 is 14 amino acids long. The V segment lost 6 bases and the J segment 6 bases; nucleotides outside the gene matches: 4. This clonotype was observed at least ten times. The V gene is TRBV6-1, the J gene TRBJ1-5; 11 positions match TRBD1. The origin of this receptor is a human donor in good health. Input material: CD4+ T cells from blood. CDR3 residues: CASSPGQGGQPQHF. The CDR3 DNA reads TGTGCCAGCAGCCCGGGACAGGGGGGTCAGCCCCAGCATTTT.